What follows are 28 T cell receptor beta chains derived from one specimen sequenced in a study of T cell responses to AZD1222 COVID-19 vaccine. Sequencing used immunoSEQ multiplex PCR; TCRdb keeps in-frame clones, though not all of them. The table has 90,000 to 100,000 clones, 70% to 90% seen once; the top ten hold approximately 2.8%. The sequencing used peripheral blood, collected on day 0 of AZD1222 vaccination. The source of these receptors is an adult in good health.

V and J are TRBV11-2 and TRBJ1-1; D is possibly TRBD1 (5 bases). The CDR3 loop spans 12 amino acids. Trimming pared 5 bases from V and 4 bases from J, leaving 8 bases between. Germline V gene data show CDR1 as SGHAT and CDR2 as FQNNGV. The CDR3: CASSPTATEAFF. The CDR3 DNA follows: TGTGCCAGCAGCCCGACAGCCACTGAAGCTTTCTTT.

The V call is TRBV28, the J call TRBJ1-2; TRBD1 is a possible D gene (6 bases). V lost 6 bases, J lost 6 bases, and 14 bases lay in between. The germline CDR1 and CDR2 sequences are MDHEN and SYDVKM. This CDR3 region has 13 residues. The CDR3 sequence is CASSLTGTNGYTF. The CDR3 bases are TGTGCCAGCAGCCTAACAGGGACTAATGGCTACACCTTC.

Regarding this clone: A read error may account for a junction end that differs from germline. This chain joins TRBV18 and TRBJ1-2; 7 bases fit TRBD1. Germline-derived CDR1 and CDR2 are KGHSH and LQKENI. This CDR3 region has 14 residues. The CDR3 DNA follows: TGTGCCAGCTCCGAATATGGGGACAGCCCGGAGAGGGTCTTC. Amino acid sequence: CASSEYGDSPERVF. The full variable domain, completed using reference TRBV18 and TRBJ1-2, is NAGVMQNPRHLVRRRGQEARLRCSPMKGHSHVYWYRQLPEEGLKFMVYLQKENIIDESGMPKERFSAEFPKEGPSILRIQQVVRGDSAAYFCASSEYGDSPERVFGSGTRLTVV.

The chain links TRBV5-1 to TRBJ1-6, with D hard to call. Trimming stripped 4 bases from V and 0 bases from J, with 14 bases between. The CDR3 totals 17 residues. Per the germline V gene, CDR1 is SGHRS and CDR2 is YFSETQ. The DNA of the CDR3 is TGCGCCAGCAGCCGTTTCGCCGGGAGCTCCTATAATTCACCCCTCCACTTT. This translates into CASSRFAGSSYNSPLHF.

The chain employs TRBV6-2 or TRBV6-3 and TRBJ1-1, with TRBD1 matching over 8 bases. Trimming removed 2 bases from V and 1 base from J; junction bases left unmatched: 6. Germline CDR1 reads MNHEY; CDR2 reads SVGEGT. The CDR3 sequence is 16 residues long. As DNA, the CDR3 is TGTGCCAGCAGTTACGGTAGGACAGGGCCGAACACTGAAGCTTTCTTT. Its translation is CASSYGRTGPNTEAFF.

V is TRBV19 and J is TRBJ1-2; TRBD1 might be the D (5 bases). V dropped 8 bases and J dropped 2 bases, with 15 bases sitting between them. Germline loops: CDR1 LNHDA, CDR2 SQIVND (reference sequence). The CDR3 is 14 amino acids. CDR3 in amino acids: CASQLAEGNYGYTF. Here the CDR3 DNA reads TGTGCCAGTCAATTAGCCGAGGGGAACTATGGCTACACCTTC.

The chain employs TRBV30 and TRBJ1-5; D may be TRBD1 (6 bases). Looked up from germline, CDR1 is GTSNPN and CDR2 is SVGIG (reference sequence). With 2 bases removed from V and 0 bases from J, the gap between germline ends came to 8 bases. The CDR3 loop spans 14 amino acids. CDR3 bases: TGTGCCTGGAGTCCGGACAGTAGCAATCAGCCCCAGCATTTT. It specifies CAWSPDSSNQPQHF.

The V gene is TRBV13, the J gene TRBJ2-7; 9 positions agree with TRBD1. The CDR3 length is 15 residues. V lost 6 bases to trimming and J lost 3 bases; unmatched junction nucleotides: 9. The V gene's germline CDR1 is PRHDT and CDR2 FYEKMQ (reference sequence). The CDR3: CASRATGGQGYEQYF. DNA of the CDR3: TGTGCCAGCAGAGCTACCGGGGGACAGGGCTACGAGCAGTACTTC.

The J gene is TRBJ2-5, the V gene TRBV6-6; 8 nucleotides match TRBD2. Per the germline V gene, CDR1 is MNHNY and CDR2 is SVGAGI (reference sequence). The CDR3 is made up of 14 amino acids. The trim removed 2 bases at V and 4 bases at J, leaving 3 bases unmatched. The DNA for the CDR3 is TGTGCCAGCAGTTACCGGGGGGGACGAGAGACCCAGTACTTC. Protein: CASSYRGGRETQYF.

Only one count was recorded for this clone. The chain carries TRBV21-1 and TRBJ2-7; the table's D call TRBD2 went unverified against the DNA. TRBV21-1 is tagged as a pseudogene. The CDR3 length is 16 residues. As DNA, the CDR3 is TGTGCCAGCAGCAAAGTTGCGGGAGTCCCCTCCTACGAGCAGTACTTC. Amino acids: CASSKVAGVPSYEQYF.

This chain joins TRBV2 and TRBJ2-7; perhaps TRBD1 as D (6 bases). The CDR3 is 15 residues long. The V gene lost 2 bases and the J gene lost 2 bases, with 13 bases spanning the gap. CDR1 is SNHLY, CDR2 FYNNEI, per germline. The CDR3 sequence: CASSERGTPTYEQYF. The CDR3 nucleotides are TGTGCCAGCAGTGAAAGGGGGACCCCAACCTACGAGCAGTACTTC. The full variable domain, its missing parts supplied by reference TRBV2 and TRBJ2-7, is EPEVTQTPSHQVTQMGQEVILRCVPISNHLYFYWYRQILGQKVEFLVSFYNNEISEKSEIFDDQFSVERPDGSNFTLKIRSTKLEDSAMYFCASSERGTPTYEQYFGPGTRLTVT.

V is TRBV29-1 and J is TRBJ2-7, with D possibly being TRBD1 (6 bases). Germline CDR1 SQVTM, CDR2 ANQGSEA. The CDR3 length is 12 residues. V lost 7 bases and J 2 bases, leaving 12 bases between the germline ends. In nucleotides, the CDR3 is TGCAGCGCCAAACAGGGACCCTACGAGCAGTACTTC. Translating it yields CSAKQGPYEQYF.

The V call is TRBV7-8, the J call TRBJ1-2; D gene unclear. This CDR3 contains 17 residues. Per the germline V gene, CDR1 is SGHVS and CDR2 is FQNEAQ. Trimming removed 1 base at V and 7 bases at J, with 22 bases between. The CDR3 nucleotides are TGTGCCAGCAGCTTAGAGGCAGGCGCGAACCTAAAGCCTGGCTACACCTTC. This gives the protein CASSLEAGANLKPGYTF.

In nucleotides, the CDR3 is TGCGCCAGCAGCTTGGCGCGGCGTGAGGGTGAGCAGTTCTTC. Translation gives CASSLARREGEQFF. The rearrangement links TRBV5-1 to TRBJ2-1; tentatively, D is TRBD2 (5 bases). CDR1 SGHRS and CDR2 YFSETQ come from the germline V gene. The CDR3 spans 14 residues. Trimming cost V 0 bases and J 9 bases, with 13 bases left between them.

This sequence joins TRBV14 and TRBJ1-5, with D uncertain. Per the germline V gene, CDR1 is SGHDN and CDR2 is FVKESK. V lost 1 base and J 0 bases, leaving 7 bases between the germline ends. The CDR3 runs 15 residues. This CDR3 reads CASSQASYSNQPQHF. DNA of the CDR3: TGTGCCAGCAGCCAAGCATCATATAGCAATCAGCCCCAGCATTTT.

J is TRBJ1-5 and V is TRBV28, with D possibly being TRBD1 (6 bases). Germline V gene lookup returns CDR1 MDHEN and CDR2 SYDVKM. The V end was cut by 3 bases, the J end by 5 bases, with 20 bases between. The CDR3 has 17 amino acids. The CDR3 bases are TGTGCCAGCAGTTTGGGAGAGTGGGACATCGGGGATCAGCCCCAGCATTTT. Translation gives CASSLGEWDIGDQPQHF.

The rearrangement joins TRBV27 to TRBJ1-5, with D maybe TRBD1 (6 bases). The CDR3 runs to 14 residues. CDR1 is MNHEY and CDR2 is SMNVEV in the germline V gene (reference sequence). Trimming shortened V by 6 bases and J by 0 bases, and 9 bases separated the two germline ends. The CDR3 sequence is CASRPGVSNQPQHF. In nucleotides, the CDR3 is TGTGCCAGCAGGCCAGGGGTTAGCAATCAGCCCCAGCATTTT.

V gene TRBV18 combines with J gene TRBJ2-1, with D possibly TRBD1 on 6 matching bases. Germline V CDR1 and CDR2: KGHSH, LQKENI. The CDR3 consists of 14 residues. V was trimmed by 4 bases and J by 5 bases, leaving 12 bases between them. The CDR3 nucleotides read TGTGCCAGCTCACTCGGGACACGGAACAATGAGCAGTTCTTC. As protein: CASSLGTRNNEQFF.

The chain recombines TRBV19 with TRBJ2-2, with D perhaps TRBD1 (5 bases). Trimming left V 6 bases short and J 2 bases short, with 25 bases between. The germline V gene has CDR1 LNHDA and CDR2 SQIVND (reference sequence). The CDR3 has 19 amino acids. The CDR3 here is CASSARLIDSEHNTGELFF. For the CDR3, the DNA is TGTGCCAGTAGCGCCCGACTTATTGACAGCGAACATAACACCGGGGAGCTGTTTTTT.

The CDR3 spells CASSFWVTNGQLGEAFF. Written as DNA, the CDR3 is TGTGCCAGCAGTTTCTGGGTTACAAATGGACAGCTGGGTGAAGCTTTCTTT. The chain carries TRBV28 and TRBJ1-1; D possibly corresponds to TRBD1 (6 bases). Trimming shortened V by 3 bases and J by 7 bases, and 24 bases separated the two germline ends. The germline V gene encodes CDR1 MDHEN and CDR2 SYDVKM. This CDR3 is 17 amino acids long.

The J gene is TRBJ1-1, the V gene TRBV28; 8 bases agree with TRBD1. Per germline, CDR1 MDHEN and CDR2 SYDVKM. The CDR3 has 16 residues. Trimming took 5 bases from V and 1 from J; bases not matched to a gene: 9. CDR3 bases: TGTGCCAGCAGTCCCGGGACAGGCCCGTCGAACACTGAAGCTTTCTTT. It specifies CASSPGTGPSNTEAFF.

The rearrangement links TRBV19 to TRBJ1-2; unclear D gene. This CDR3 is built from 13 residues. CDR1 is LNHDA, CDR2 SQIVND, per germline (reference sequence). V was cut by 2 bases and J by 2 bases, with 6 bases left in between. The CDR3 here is CASSIFVNYGYTF. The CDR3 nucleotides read TGTGCCAGTAGTATATTTGTCAACTATGGCTACACCTTC. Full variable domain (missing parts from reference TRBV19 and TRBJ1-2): DGGITQSPKYLFRKEGQNVTLSCEQNLNHDAMYWYRQDPGQGLRLIYYSQIVNDFQKGDIAEGYSVSREKKESFPLTVTSAQKNPTAFYLCASSIFVNYGYTFGSGTRLTVV.

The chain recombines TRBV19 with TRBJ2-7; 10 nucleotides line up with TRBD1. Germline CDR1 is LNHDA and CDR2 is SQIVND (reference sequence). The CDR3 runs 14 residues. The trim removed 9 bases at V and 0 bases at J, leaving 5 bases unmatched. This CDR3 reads CASRDRGRSYEQYF. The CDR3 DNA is TGTGCCAGCCGGGACAGGGGACGCTCCTACGAGCAGTACTTC.

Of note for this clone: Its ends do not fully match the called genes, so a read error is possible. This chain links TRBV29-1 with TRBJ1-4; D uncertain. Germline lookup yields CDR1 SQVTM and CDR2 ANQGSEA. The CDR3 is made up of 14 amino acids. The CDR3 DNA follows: TGCAGCGTTAAAGAGGGATCGACTAATGAAAAACTGTTTTTT. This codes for CSVKEGSTNEKLFF.

CDR3: CASSPGLARIGTEQYF. CDR3 nucleotide sequence: TGTGCCAGCAGCCCAGGACTAGCGCGCATTGGGACCGAGCAGTACTTC. The chain has TRBV9 and TRBJ2-7, with 9 nucleotides matching TRBD2. The CDR3 spans 16 residues. V lost 4 bases to trimming and J lost 6 bases; unmatched junction nucleotides: 14. Germline loops: CDR1 SGDLS, CDR2 YYNGEE. Based on the CDR3 plus reference TRBV9 and TRBJ2-7, the full variable domain is DSGVTQTPKHLITATGQRVTLRCSPRSGDLSVYWYQQSLDQGLQFLIQYYNGEERAKGNILERFSAQQFPDLHSELNLSSLELGDSALYFCASSPGLARIGTEQYFGPGTRLTVT.

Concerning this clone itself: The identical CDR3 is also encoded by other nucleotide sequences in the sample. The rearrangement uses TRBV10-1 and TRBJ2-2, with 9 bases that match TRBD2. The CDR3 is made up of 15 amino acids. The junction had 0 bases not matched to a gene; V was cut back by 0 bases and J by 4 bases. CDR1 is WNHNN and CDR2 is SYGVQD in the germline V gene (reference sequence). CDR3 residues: CASSESSGSTGELFF. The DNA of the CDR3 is TGCGCCAGCAGTGAGTCTAGCGGGAGCACCGGGGAGCTGTTTTTT.

CDR3 bases: TGTGCCAGCAGTCCCATTACGATGGACAGCTACGAGCAGTACTTC. Encoded protein: CASSPITMDSYEQYF. This sequence joins TRBV28 and TRBJ2-7; D is perhaps TRBD1 (6 bases). Trimming took off 5 bases at V and 3 bases at J, with 17 bases between the two ends. This CDR3 has 15 residues. Germline V gene data show CDR1 as MDHEN and CDR2 as SYDVKM.

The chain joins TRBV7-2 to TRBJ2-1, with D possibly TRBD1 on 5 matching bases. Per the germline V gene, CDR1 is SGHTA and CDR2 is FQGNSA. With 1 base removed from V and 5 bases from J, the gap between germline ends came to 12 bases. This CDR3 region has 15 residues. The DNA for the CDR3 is TGTGCCAGCAGCTTAGTACAGGCTACCAACAATGAGCAGTTCTTC. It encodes CASSLVQATNNEQFF. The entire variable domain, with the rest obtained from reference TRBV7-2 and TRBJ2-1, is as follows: GAGVSQSPSNKVTEKGKDVELRCDPISGHTALYWYRQSLGQGLEFLIYFQGNSAPDKSGLPSDRFSAERTGGSVSTLTIQRTQQEDSAVYLCASSLVQATNNEQFFGPGTRLTVL.